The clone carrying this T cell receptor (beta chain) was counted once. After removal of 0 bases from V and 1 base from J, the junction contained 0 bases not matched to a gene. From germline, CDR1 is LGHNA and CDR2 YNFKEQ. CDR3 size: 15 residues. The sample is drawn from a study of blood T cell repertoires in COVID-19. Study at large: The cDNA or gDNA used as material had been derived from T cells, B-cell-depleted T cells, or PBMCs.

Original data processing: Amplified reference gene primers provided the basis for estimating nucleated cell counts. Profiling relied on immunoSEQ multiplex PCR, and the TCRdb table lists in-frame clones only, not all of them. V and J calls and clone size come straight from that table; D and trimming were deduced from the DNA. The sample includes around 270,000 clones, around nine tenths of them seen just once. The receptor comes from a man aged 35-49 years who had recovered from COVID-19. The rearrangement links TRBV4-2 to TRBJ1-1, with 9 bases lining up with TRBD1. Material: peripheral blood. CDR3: CASSQEGQGNTEAFF. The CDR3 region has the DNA TGTGCCAGCAGCCAAGAGGGACAGGGGAACACTGAAGCTTTCTTT.